This T cell receptor beta chain stems from a study of T-cell memory formation after mild COVID-19. The CDR3 has 13 amino acids. V shed 5 bases and J shed 8 bases, with 10 bases lying between them. The germline CDR1 and CDR2 sequences are MNHEY and SMNVEV (reference sequence). General study points: Shrinking CD4+ clones were chiefly CM and EM; CD8+ ones were chiefly EMRA.

TCRdb re-called the 5' RACE reads through MiXCR, storing one row per CDR3 protein. The table lists approximately 560,000 distinct CDR3 sequences, around 16% of them singletons. As concerns this clonotype: Antigen: not known.

The source of this sequence is an adult woman who had mild COVID-19 (a few samples of this study predate the infection). Cell type and time point are not known. Input material: PBMCs or a T cell subset sorted from them (not recorded which). This chain uses TRBV27 with TRBJ1-6, with unresolved D. The CDR3 is CASSSPADSPLHF. CDR3 DNA: TGTGCCAGCAGTAGCCCTGCCGATTCACCCCTCCACTTT.